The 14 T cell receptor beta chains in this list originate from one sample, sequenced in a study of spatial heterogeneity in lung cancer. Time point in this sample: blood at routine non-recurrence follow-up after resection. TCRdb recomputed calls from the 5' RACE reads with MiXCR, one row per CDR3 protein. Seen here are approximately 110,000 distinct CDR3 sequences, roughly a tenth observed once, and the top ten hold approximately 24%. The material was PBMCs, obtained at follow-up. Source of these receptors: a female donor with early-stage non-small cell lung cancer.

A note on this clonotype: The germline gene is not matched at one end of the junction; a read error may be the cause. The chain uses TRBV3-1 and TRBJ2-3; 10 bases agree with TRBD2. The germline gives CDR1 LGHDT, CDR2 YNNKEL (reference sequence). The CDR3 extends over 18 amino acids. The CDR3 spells CVSSQDRRTSGRTDTQYF. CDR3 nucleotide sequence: TGTGTCAGCAGCCAAGATAGGAGGACTAGCGGTCGCACAGATACGCAGTATTTT.

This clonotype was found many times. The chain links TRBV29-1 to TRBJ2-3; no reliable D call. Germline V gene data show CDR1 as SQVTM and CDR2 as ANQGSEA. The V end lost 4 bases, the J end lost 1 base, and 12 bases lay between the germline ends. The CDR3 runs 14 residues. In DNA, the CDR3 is TGCAGCGTTGTTCTCGGGCTGGGCACAGATACGCAGTATTTT. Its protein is CSVVLGLGTDTQYF.

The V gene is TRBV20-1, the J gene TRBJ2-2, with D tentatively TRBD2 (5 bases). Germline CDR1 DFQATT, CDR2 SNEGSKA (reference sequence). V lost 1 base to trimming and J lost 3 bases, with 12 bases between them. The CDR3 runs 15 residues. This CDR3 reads CSARVGNIHTGELFF. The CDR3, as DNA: TGCAGTGCTAGAGTCGGGAATATACACACCGGGGAGCTGTTTTTT.

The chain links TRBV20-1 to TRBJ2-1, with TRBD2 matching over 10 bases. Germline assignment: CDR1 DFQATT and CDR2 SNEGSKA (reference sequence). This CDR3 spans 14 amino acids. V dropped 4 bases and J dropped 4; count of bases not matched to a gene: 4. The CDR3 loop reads CSATRTSGYNEQFF. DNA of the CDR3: TGCAGTGCTACTCGGACTAGCGGATACAATGAGCAGTTCTTC.

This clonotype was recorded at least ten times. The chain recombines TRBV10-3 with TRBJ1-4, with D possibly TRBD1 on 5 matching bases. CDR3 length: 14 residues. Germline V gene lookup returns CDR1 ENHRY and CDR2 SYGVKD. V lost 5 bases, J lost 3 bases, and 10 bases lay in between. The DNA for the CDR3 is TGTGCCATCAGTTCAACAGGATCTAATGAAAAACTGTTTTTT. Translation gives CAISSTGSNEKLFF.

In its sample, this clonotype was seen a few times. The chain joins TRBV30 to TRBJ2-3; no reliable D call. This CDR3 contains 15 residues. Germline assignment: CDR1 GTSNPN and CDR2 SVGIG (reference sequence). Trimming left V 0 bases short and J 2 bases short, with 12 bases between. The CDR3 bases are TGTGCCTGGAGTGTCGTTGGCTGGCACACAGATACGCAGTATTTT. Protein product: CAWSVVGWHTDTQYF.

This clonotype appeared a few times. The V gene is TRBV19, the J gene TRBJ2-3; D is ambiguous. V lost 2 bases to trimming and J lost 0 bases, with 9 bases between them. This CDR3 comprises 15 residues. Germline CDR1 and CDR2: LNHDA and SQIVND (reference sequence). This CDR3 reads CASSIHSPSTDTQYF. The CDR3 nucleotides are TGTGCCAGTAGTATACATTCTCCGAGCACAGATACGCAGTATTTT.

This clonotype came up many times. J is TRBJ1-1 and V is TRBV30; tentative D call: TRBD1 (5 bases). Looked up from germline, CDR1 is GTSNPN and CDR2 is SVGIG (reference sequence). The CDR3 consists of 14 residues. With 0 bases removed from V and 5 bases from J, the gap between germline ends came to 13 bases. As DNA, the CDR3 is TGTGCCTGGAGTGTAACGCTTGGGGGGACTGAAGCTTTCTTT. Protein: CAWSVTLGGTEAFF.

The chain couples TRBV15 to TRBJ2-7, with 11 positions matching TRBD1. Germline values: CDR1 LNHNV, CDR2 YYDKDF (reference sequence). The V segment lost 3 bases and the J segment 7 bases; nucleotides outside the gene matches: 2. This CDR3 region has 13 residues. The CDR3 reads CATSRDRGQEQYF. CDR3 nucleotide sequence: TGTGCCACCAGCAGGGACAGGGGGCAAGAGCAGTACTTC.

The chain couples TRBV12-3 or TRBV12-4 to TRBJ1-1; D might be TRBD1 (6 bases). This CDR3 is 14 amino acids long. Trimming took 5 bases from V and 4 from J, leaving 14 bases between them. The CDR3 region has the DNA TGTGCCAGCAGTGGGGACTCCAGGGGCACTGAAGCTTTCTTT. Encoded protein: CASSGDSRGTEAFF.

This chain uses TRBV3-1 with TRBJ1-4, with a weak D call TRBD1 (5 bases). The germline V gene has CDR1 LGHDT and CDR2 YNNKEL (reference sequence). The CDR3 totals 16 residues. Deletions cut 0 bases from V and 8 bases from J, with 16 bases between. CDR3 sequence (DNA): TGTGCCAGCAGCCAAGAACGGTGGGAGGGGCACGAAAAACTGTTTTTT. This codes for CASSQERWEGHEKLFF.

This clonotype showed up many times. CDR3 residues: CASSQDLLAYEQYV. In DNA form, the CDR3 reads TGTGCCAGCAGTCAAGACTTACTAGCTTACGAGCAGTACGTC. The rearrangement joins TRBV6-2 or TRBV6-3 to TRBJ2-7; possible D gene TRBD2, 6 bases. The CDR3 is made up of 14 amino acids. V was shortened by 5 bases and J by 4 bases, with 15 bases between the two germline ends. CDR1 and CDR2 from the germline V gene are MNHEY and SVGEGT.

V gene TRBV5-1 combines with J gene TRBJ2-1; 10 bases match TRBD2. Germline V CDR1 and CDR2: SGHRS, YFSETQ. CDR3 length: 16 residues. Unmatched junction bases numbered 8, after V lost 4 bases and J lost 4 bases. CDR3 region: CASSEPLAGEYNEQFF. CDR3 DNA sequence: TGCGCCAGCAGCGAACCTCTAGCGGGAGAGTACAATGAGCAGTTCTTC. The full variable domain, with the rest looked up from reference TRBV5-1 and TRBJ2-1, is KAGVTQTPRYLIKTRGQQVTLSCSPISGHRSVSWYQQTPGQGLQFLFEYFSETQRNKGNFPGRFSGRQFSNSRSEMNVSTLELGDSALYLCASSEPLAGEYNEQFFGPGTRLTVL.

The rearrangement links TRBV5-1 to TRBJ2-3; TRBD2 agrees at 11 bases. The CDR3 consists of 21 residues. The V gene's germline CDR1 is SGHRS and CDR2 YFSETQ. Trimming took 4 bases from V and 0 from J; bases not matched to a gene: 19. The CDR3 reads CASSKIQLTSGRATSTDTQYF. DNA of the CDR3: TGCGCCAGCAGCAAAATCCAATTAACTAGCGGGAGAGCCACAAGCACAGATACGCAGTATTTT.